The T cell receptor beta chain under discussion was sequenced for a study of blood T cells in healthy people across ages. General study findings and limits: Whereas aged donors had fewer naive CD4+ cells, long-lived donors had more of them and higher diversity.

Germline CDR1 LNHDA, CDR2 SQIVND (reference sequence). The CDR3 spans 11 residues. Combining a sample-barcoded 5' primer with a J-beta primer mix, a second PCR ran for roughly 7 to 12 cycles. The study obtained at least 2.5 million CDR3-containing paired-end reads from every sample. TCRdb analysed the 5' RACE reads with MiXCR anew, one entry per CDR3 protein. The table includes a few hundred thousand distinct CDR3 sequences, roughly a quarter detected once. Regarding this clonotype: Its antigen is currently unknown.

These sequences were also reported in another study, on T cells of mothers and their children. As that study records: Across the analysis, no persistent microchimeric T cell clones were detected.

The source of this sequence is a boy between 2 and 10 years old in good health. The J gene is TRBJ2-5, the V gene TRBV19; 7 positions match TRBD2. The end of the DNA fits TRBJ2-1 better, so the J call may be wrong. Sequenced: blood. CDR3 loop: CASSIPGGQFF. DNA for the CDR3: TGTGCCAGTAGTATTCCGGGAGGGCAGTTCTTC.